Presented here are 10 T cell receptor beta chains from one specimen sequenced in a study of PD-1 blockade in classical Hodgkin lymphoma. The data were produced by immunoSEQ multiplex PCR, yet TCRdb's version contains in-frame clones alone and is incomplete. The sample records 46,000 or so clones, about three quarters being singletons. All the patients suffered relapse after autologous stem cell transplantation, and brentuximab vedotin exposure differed. Sequencing was performed on peripheral blood mononuclear cells (PBMCs), taken at baseline. The source of these receptors is a human donor with classical Hodgkin lymphoma.

V gene TRBV7-6 combines with J gene TRBJ1-1; 7 nucleotides agree with TRBD1. Germline assignment: CDR1 SGHVS and CDR2 FNYEAQ. The V and J ends lost 3 bases and 11 bases, in that order; junction bases with no gene match: 3. The CDR3 length is 11 residues. This CDR3 is CASSFGTDAFF. CDR3 in DNA: TGTGCCAGCAGCTTCGGGACAGACGCTTTCTTT.

This rearrangement joins TRBV2 to TRBJ2-3; 10 bases match TRBD2. Germline V CDR1 and CDR2: SNHLY, FYNNEI. Unmatched junction bases numbered 4, after V lost 3 bases and J lost 1 base. This CDR3 is built from 16 residues. The CDR3 DNA follows: TGTGCCAGCAGTGAGCTAGCGGGGGCCCGCACAGATACGCAGTATTTT. This translates into CASSELAGARTDTQYF. The whole variable domain, filled in from reference TRBV2 and TRBJ2-3, reads EPEVTQTPSHQVTQMGQEVILRCVPISNHLYFYWYRQILGQKVEFLVSFYNNEISEKSEIFDDQFSVERPDGSNFTLKIRSTKLEDSAMYFCASSELAGARTDTQYFGPGTRLTVL.

This chain links TRBV30 with TRBJ2-2; 9 bases align to TRBD1. The junction had 5 bases not matched to a gene; V was cut back by 4 bases and J by 8 bases. The germline V gene has CDR1 GTSNPN and CDR2 SVGIG (reference sequence). This CDR3 region has 13 residues. CDR3 sequence reads: CAWKGQGIGELFF. The CDR3 coding sequence is TGTGCCTGGAAAGGACAGGGGATAGGGGAGCTGTTTTTT. The whole variable domain, remainder taken from reference TRBV30 and TRBJ2-2, is SQTIHQWPATLVQPVGSPLSLECTVEGTSNPNLYWYRQAAGRGLQLLFYSVGIGQISSEVPQNLSASRPQDRQFILSSKKLLLSDSGFYLCAWKGQGIGELFFGEGSRLTVL.

The chain is built from TRBV5-6 and TRBJ2-7; D perhaps matches TRBD2 (6 bases). V gave up 2 bases and J gave up 0 bases, with 9 bases separating them. The CDR3 runs to 14 residues. Germline lookup yields CDR1 SGHDT and CDR2 YYEEEE. The CDR3, as DNA: TGTGCCAGCAGCTTATCTAGCGCCTCCTACGAGCAGTACTTC. The encoded protein is CASSLSSASYEQYF.

The rearrangement joins TRBV5-1 to TRBJ2-1; TRBD2 aligns across 8 bases. The CDR3 sequence is 15 residues long. Unmatched junction bases numbered 13, after V lost 4 bases and J lost 10 bases. Germline CDR1 is SGHRS and CDR2 is YFSETQ. CDR3 sequence reads: CASSLLGSGSGEQFF. The CDR3, as DNA: TGCGCCAGCAGCCTGTTGGGGAGCGGGAGTGGGGAGCAGTTCTTC.

As DNA, the CDR3 is TGTGCCAGCAGCCAAGTGTTGGTAGCAGGTGCAGATACGCAGTATTTT. Protein sequence: CASSQVLVAGADTQYF. J is TRBJ2-3 and V is TRBV4-2; D is ambiguous. The CDR3 spans 16 residues. Germline V CDR1 and CDR2: LGHNA, YNFKEQ. Trimming removed 1 base from V and 4 bases from J, with 15 bases in between.

The chain uses TRBV27 and TRBJ2-3; D not resolved. Germline CDR1 and CDR2: MNHEY and SMNVEV (reference sequence). CDR3 length: 23 amino acids. V lost 3 bases and J 6 bases, leaving 40 bases between the germline ends. CDR3 in amino acids: CASSFGCFPAAAPPSRAHDTQYF. Written as DNA, the CDR3 is TGTGCCAGCAGTTTTGGGTGTTTTCCCGCCGCCGCACCGCCCAGTAGGGCACACGATACGCAGTATTTT.

The chain employs TRBV5-1 and TRBJ1-4; tentatively, D is TRBD1 (5 bases). Trimming removed 7 bases at V and 2 bases at J, with 9 bases between. The CDR3 extends over 13 amino acids. Germline lookup yields CDR1 SGHRS and CDR2 YFSETQ. CDR3 coding DNA: TGCGCCAGCGCGCGGGACACTAATGAAAAACTGTTTTTT. Translating it yields CASARDTNEKLFF.

This chain joins TRBV5-1 and TRBJ2-1; TRBD1 aligns across 9 bases. The CDR3 extends over 16 amino acids. Germline V gene lookup returns CDR1 SGHRS and CDR2 YFSETQ. Trimming removed 1 base from V and 6 bases from J; junction bases left unmatched: 8. Here the CDR3 DNA reads TGCGCCAGCAGCTTGACCAACTCGGGACAGGGCAATGAGCAGTTCTTC. Its translation: CASSLTNSGQGNEQFF.

The V call is TRBV27, the J call TRBJ2-3, with 9 bases lining up with TRBD1. The germline CDR1 and CDR2 sequences are MNHEY and SMNVEV (reference sequence). J lost 3 bases, V lost 3 bases, and 1 base had no gene match. The CDR3 extends over 14 amino acids. The CDR3 spells CASSFGTGTDTQYF. The DNA for the CDR3 is TGTGCCAGCAGTTTCGGGACAGGGACAGATACGCAGTATTTT.